These 25 T cell receptor beta chains share one sample of origin, sequenced in a study of CD8 T cells in Susac syndrome. RNA was extracted with the RNeasy kit, and a quantity of about 0.5 to 1 ug was reverse transcribed using random hexamers. TCRdb called the immunoSEQ multiplex PCR reads again in MiXCR, with one record for every CDR3 protein. This sample yields 69,000 or so distinct CDR3 sequences, of which 94% are seen a single time; around 0.6% belongs to the top ten. The specimen was CD8+ T cells from PBMCs. These receptor sequences come from a human donor with multiple sclerosis.

This clonotype was observed a single time. The chain combines TRBV29-1 with TRBJ2-7, with 9 bases identical to TRBD1. With 5 bases clipped from V and 2 bases from J, the junction kept 10 bases outside the gene matches. Germline V lookup: CDR1 SQVTM, CDR2 ANQGSEA. This CDR3 has 15 residues. Here the CDR3 DNA reads TGCAGCGTTACCGGGACAGGGAGCGAGACCTACGAGCAGTACTTC. Its protein is CSVTGTGSETYEQYF.

V usage is TRBV13 and J usage is TRBJ1-5; D unresolved. Trimming left V 5 bases short and J 4 bases short, with 12 bases between. Germline CDR1 and CDR2: PRHDT and FYEKMQ (reference sequence). The CDR3 is 14 residues long. The CDR3 loop reads CASSSRTGNQPQHF. The CDR3 coding sequence is TGTGCCAGCAGCAGCCGGACGGGTAATCAGCCCCAGCATTTT.

A single count supports this clonotype. The genes are TRBV27 and TRBJ2-1, with TRBD2 as a possible D gene (7 bases). Trimming removed 10 bases from V and 10 bases from J, with 14 bases in between. CDR1 MNHEY and CDR2 SMNVEV come from the germline V gene (reference sequence). The CDR3 length is 11 residues. CDR3 sequence: CAILWGGEQFF. Here the CDR3 DNA reads TGTGCCATCTTGTGGGGGGGCGAGCAGTTCTTC.

The V call is TRBV6-5, the J call TRBJ1-1; D not certain. V was clipped by 0 bases and J by 2 bases, with 7 bases between them. This CDR3 region has 14 residues. CDR1 MNHEY and CDR2 SVGAGI come from the germline V gene. The DNA for the CDR3 is TGTGCCAGCAGTTACTCCTCTTTCAACACTGAAGCTTTCTTT. As protein: CASSYSSFNTEAFF.

This clonotype was observed once. The V call is TRBV27, the J call TRBJ2-7; D not resolved. Germline-derived CDR1 and CDR2 are MNHEY and SMNVEV (reference sequence). The CDR3 runs to 14 residues. Trimming stripped 2 bases from V and 0 bases from J, with 8 bases between. CDR3 DNA: TGTGCCAGCAGTTTAAATCGGCACTCCTACGAGCAGTACTTC. This encodes CASSLNRHSYEQYF.

This rearrangement joins TRBV3-1 to TRBJ1-4, with 7 bases that match TRBD1. Germline CDR1 is LGHDT and CDR2 is YNNKEL (reference sequence). After removal of 1 base from V and 6 bases from J, the junction contained 11 bases not matched to a gene. The CDR3 runs to 17 residues. The CDR3 loop reads CASSQGLGRDSHEKLFF. CDR3 in DNA: TGTGCCAGCAGCCAAGGTCTGGGCCGGGACAGCCATGAAAAACTGTTTTTT. Drawing the rest from reference TRBV3-1 and TRBJ1-4, the complete variable domain is DTAVSQTPKYLVTQMGNDKSIKCEQNLGHDTMYWYKQDSKKFLKIMFSYNNKELIINETVPNRFSPKSPDKAHLNLHINSLELGDSAVYFCASSQGLGRDSHEKLFFGSGTQLSVL.

This sequence joins TRBV5-6 and TRBJ1-1; D gene ambiguous. The length of the CDR3 is 12 residues. Germline-derived CDR1 and CDR2 are SGHDT and YYEEEE. V dropped 3 bases and J dropped 6 bases, with 9 bases sitting between them. The CDR3 spells CASSWLASEAFF. The CDR3 region has the DNA TGTGCCAGCAGCTGGCTGGCCTCTGAAGCTTTCTTT.

The DNA of the CDR3 is TGTGCCAGCAGCTTAGATATGGGACGGGCCTACGAGCAGTACTTC. Amino acid sequence: CASSLDMGRAYEQYF. The rearrangement uses TRBV7-9 and TRBJ2-7; D is tentatively TRBD1 or TRBD2 (5 bases each). Trimming took off 1 base at V and 2 bases at J, with 12 bases between the two ends. The length of the CDR3 is 15 residues. From germline, CDR1 is SEHNR and CDR2 FQNEAQ (reference sequence).

CDR3 in DNA: TGCAGCGTTGAAGGGGGACAGGAAATAAACTATGGCTACACCTTC. It codes for CSVEGGQEINYGYTF. The chain joins TRBV29-1 to TRBJ1-2, with TRBD1 matching 8 bases. Losses at the gene ends were 1 base for V and 2 bases for J; bases not matched to a gene: 6. Germline V gene sequence: CDR1 SQVTM, CDR2 ANQGSEA. There are 15 residues in the CDR3. The full variable domain, completed using reference TRBV29-1 and TRBJ1-2, is SAVISQKPSRDICQRGTSLTIQCQVDSQVTMMFWYRQQPGQSLTLIATANQGSEATYESGFVIDKFPISRPNLTFSTLTVSNMSPEDSSIYLCSVEGGQEINYGYTFGSGTRLTVV.

The chain's CDR3 is CASSFTSGDNEQFF. For the CDR3, the DNA is TGTGCCAGCAGTTTTACTAGCGGAGACAATGAGCAGTTCTTC. The chain uses TRBV12-3 or TRBV12-4 and TRBJ2-1; 8 bases fit TRBD2. V gave up 3 bases and J gave up 5 bases; unmatched junction bases: 3. The CDR3 is made up of 14 amino acids.

The V gene is TRBV18, the J gene TRBJ2-1; D might be TRBD1 or TRBD2, each matching 6 bases. CDR1 and CDR2 (germline): KGHSH, LQKENI. The V and J ends lost 0 bases and 3 bases respectively, with 12 bases between them. This CDR3 is built from 16 residues. The CDR3 region is CASSPPRGAHYNEQFF. The DNA of the CDR3 is TGTGCCAGCTCACCACCTAGGGGGGCCCACTACAATGAGCAGTTCTTC.

The chain couples TRBV5-1 to TRBJ2-7; no firm D call. The V gene lost 0 bases and the J gene lost 4 bases, with 5 bases spanning the gap. The CDR3 has 12 residues. CDR1 is SGHRS, CDR2 YFSETQ, per germline. The CDR3 protein is CASSLVPYEQYF. The CDR3 DNA reads TGCGCCAGCAGCTTGGTTCCGTACGAGCAGTACTTC.

The gene calls are TRBV28 and TRBJ2-7; D is perhaps TRBD1 or TRBD2 (5 bases each). The length of the CDR3 is 15 residues. Germline values: CDR1 MDHEN, CDR2 SYDVKM. V lost 6 bases to trimming and J lost 4 bases, with 19 bases between them. The CDR3 is CASSESGPWRYEQYF. In DNA, the CDR3 is TGTGCCAGCAGCGAATCGGGACCCTGGAGGTACGAGCAGTACTTC.

This clonotype was found once. V is TRBV6-5 and J is TRBJ2-5; a possible D gene is TRBD2 (6 bases). Germline CDR1 is MNHEY and CDR2 is SVGAGI. The CDR3 is 12 residues long. The V end was cut by 5 bases, the J end by 5 bases, with 9 bases between. In DNA, the CDR3 is TGTGCCAGCAGTGGGCTAGCGGAGACCCAGTACTTC. Translation: CASSGLAETQYF.

The chain has TRBV9 and TRBJ2-7; weak D call: TRBD1 (5 bases). The ends were cut back, 0 bases at V and 3 bases at J, with 13 bases in the middle. From germline, CDR1 is SGDLS and CDR2 YYNGEE. The CDR3 loop spans 15 amino acids. CDR3 in amino acids: CASSVAWQGYYEQYF. DNA of the CDR3: TGTGCCAGCAGCGTAGCTTGGCAGGGATACTACGAGCAGTACTTC.

The genes are TRBV19 and TRBJ2-1; the match to TRBD1 covers 8 bases. This CDR3 comprises 15 residues. Trimming at V came to 6 bases and at J to 5 bases, leaving 9 bases not matched to a gene. Germline assignment: CDR1 LNHDA and CDR2 SQIVND (reference sequence). The CDR3 protein is CASSLQGGSHNEQFF. CDR3 bases: TGTGCCAGTAGCCTACAGGGGGGTTCACACAATGAGCAGTTCTTC.

In this sample, this clonotype turned up once. The J gene is TRBJ2-5, the V gene TRBV12-3 or TRBV12-4, with 9 positions matching TRBD2. This CDR3 region has 15 residues. V shed 6 bases, J shed 2 bases, and the junction held 7 bases outside the gene matches. The CDR3 protein is CASSFPTSGQETQYF. The DNA for the CDR3 is TGTGCCAGCAGCTTCCCGACTAGCGGTCAAGAGACCCAGTACTTC.

The chain joins TRBV25-1 to TRBJ2-6, with 8 nucleotides matching TRBD1. The CDR3 covers 19 residues. The junction had 11 bases not matched to a gene; V was cut back by 4 bases and J by 0 bases. Germline V gives CDR1 MGHDK, CDR2 SYGVNS. CDR3 region: CASSASGQGGSSGANVLTF. The CDR3 nucleotides are TGTGCCAGCAGTGCTTCTGGACAGGGAGGTTCCTCTGGGGCCAACGTCCTGACTTTC. The whole variable domain, filled in from reference TRBV25-1 and TRBJ2-6, reads EADIYQTPRYLVIGTGKKITLECSQTMGHDKMYWYQQDPGMELHLIHYSYGVNSTEKGDLSSESTVSRIRTEHFPLTLESARPSHTSQYLCASSASGQGGSSGANVLTFGAGSRLTVL.

CDR3 amino acids: CASSLSPWGYGEGLFF. The CDR3 DNA sequence: TGTGCCAGCAGTTTATCACCCTGGGGTTATGGGGAAGGCCTGTTTTTT. The chain uses TRBV12-3 or TRBV12-4 and TRBJ1-4, with D hard to call. V lost 2 bases, J lost 14 bases, and 24 bases lay in between. CDR3 length: 16 amino acids.

The V and J genes are TRBV12-3 or TRBV12-4 and TRBJ2-5; D unclear. This CDR3 comprises 13 residues. The V end was cut by 5 bases, the J end by 5 bases, with 12 bases between. DNA for the CDR3: TGTGCCAGCAGTCCTATGGAGAGGGAGACCCAGTACTTC. It specifies CASSPMERETQYF.

This sequence joins TRBV7-9 and TRBJ2-7; 8 nucleotides align to TRBD1. CDR3 length equals 14 residues. Germline V lookup: CDR1 SEHNR, CDR2 FQNEAQ (reference sequence). Trimming cost V 4 bases and J 5 bases; bases outside gene matches: 7. Written as DNA, the CDR3 is TGTGCCAGCAGCTCGGACAGGGATCTCCACGAGCAGTACTTC. As protein: CASSSDRDLHEQYF.

The chain employs TRBV5-4 and TRBJ1-1, with 7 bases aligning to TRBD1. Per the germline V gene, CDR1 is SGHNT and CDR2 is YYREEE (reference sequence). The CDR3 is 16 amino acids. J gave up 0 bases and V 4 bases, and 9 bases lay outside the gene matches. The CDR3 protein is CASSPGTDNMNTEAFF. DNA for the CDR3: TGTGCCAGCAGCCCGGGGACAGACAACATGAACACTGAAGCTTTCTTT.

CDR3 loop: CASSIAGVRHEQFF. The DNA of the CDR3 is TGTGCCAGTTCCATAGCGGGGGTACGCCATGAGCAGTTCTTC. The rearrangement uses TRBV13 and TRBJ2-1; 9 positions match TRBD2. This CDR3 comprises 14 residues. Germline trimming cut 9 bases from V and 8 bases from J; bases unmatched to any gene: 11. Looked up from germline, CDR1 is PRHDT and CDR2 is FYEKMQ (reference sequence).

V and J are TRBV20-1 and TRBJ2-7, with 10 bases fitting TRBD1. Germline V CDR1 and CDR2: DFQATT, SNEGSKA (reference sequence). With V trimmed by 5 bases and J by 4 bases, 5 bases remained unmatched. This CDR3 comprises 13 residues. Here the CDR3 DNA reads TGCAGTGCTCCCGGACAGGGGGATTACGAGCAGTACTTC. This translates into CSAPGQGDYEQYF.

As regards this clonotype: At one boundary the junction diverges from the germline segment, which might be a read error. The chain uses TRBV20-1 and TRBJ2-5; no clear D. The CDR3 contains 9 residues. Germline V CDR1 and CDR2: DFQATT, SNEGSKA (reference sequence). The CDR3, as DNA: TGCAGTGCTCTTCCCTTTGTGAACTTC. Its protein is CSALPFVNF.